The 15 T cell receptor beta chains below all came from one sample that was sequenced in a study of blood T cells in healthy people across ages. For the second PCR, which ran for 7 to 11 cycles, a sample-barcoded 5' primer and a J-beta primer mix were used. TCRdb re-called the 5' RACE reads through MiXCR, storing one row per CDR3 protein. The table shows hundreds of thousands of distinct CDR3 sequences, with around half occurring only once. Sequencing was carried out using blood. These receptors originate from a woman aged 55 to 70 in good health.

In this sample, this clonotype turned up a few times. This rearrangement joins TRBV20-1 to TRBJ2-3; 8 positions match TRBD2. CDR3 size: 12 residues. The germline V gene has CDR1 DFQATT and CDR2 SNEGSKA (reference sequence). With V trimmed by 3 bases and J by 5 bases, 1 base remained unmatched. CDR3: CSASLAGDTQYF. In DNA, the CDR3 is TGCAGTGCTAGCCTAGCGGGAGATACGCAGTATTTT.

This chain uses TRBV5-1 with TRBJ2-5; no definite D call. V shed 4 bases and J shed 3 bases, with 13 bases lying between them. The germline V gene has CDR1 SGHRS and CDR2 YFSETQ. The CDR3 loop spans 14 amino acids. CDR3 loop: CASSVVVAEETQYF. The CDR3, as DNA: TGCGCCAGCAGCGTAGTTGTGGCGGAAGAGACCCAGTACTTC.

The chain combines TRBV29-1 with TRBJ2-2; 9 bases are shared with TRBD1. Germline CDR1 is SQVTM and CDR2 is ANQGSEA. The V segment lost 7 bases and the J segment 1 base; nucleotides outside the gene matches: 4. The CDR3 is 14 residues long. The CDR3 DNA follows: TGCAGCGCCGCGACAGGGGGGAACACCGGGGAGCTGTTTTTT. This codes for CSAATGGNTGELFF.

V is TRBV4-3 and J is TRBJ2-7; D is unclear. CDR1 LGHNA and CDR2 YSLEER come from the germline V gene. The CDR3 has 14 residues. V gave up 0 bases and J gave up 1 base, with 7 bases separating them. In DNA form, the CDR3 reads TGCGCCAGCAGCCAAGATTACCAGTCCTACGAGCAGTACTTC. It codes for CASSQDYQSYEQYF.

This clonotype appeared a few times. J is TRBJ2-3 and V is TRBV27; D gene uncertain. The germline V and J ends were trimmed by 6 bases and 7 bases, with 14 bases remaining between them. The CDR3 contains 13 residues. In germline, CDR1 is MNHEY, CDR2 SMNVEV (reference sequence). The CDR3 protein is CASSKTSWNTQYF. As DNA, the CDR3 is TGTGCCAGCAGCAAGACTTCCTGGAATACGCAGTATTTT.

This clonotype was counted a few times. This chain uses TRBV7-2 with TRBJ2-1; no clear D gene. The end of the DNA aligns better with TRBJ2-7, so the J call may be wrong. CDR1 and CDR2 (germline): SGHTA, FQGNSA. The CDR3 consists of 16 residues. CDR3 sequence reads: CASSLAGTSSYNEQYF. The CDR3 DNA is TGTGCCAGCAGCTTAGCCGGTACGAGCTCCTACAATGAGCAGTACTTC.

This clonotype appeared once. The CDR3 loop reads CASSSPAGDWSYEQYF. The CDR3 DNA follows: TGTGCCAGCAGCTCACCAGCGGGAGACTGGTCCTACGAGCAGTACTTC. V and J are TRBV7-8 and TRBJ2-7; 8 nucleotides line up with TRBD2. CDR1 and CDR2 (germline): SGHVS, FQNEAQ. V shed 4 bases and J 1 base; nucleotides not matched to a gene: 9. CDR3 length: 16 residues.

The J gene is TRBJ1-1, the V gene TRBV5-1; D unclear. The length of the CDR3 is 14 residues. Looked up from germline, CDR1 is SGHRS and CDR2 is YFSETQ. Trimming left V 5 bases short and J 0 bases short, with 11 bases between. The CDR3: CASSLLTVNTEAFF. The CDR3 nucleotides read TGCGCCAGCAGTTTACTTACAGTGAACACTGAAGCTTTCTTT.

V usage is TRBV28 and J usage is TRBJ1-4; weak D call: TRBD1 (6 bases). Trimming removed 5 bases from V and 0 bases from J, with 10 bases in between. Germline V CDR1 and CDR2: MDHEN, SYDVKM. The CDR3 runs to 15 residues. The CDR3 nucleotides read TGTGCCAGCAGTACCCCAGGGGCAACTAATGAAAAACTGTTTTTT. Translation gives CASSTPGATNEKLFF.

This rearrangement joins TRBV29-1 to TRBJ2-7, with TRBD2 as a possible D gene (5 bases). Germline V lookup: CDR1 SQVTM, CDR2 ANQGSEA. Trimming left V 1 base short and J 0 bases short, with 10 bases between. The CDR3 totals 14 residues. In nucleotides, the CDR3 is TGCAGCGTTGAAGCGACGGGGAGCTCCTACGAGCAGTACTTC. Its protein is CSVEATGSSYEQYF.

The chain uses TRBV4-3 and TRBJ1-2; 8 bases are a match to TRBD1. The germline V gene has CDR1 LGHNA and CDR2 YSLEER. V lost 1 base to trimming and J lost 7 bases; unmatched junction nucleotides: 5. The CDR3 loop spans 14 amino acids. The CDR3 reads CASSQATGGGGYTF. The CDR3 region has the DNA TGCGCCAGCAGCCAAGCTACAGGGGGGGGTGGCTACACCTTC.

This clonotype occurred many times. The chain employs TRBV4-3 and TRBJ2-1, with TRBD1 matching over 7 bases. Losses at the gene ends were 3 bases for V and 4 bases for J; bases not matched to a gene: 9. Germline CDR1 LGHNA, CDR2 YSLEER. This CDR3 spans 16 amino acids. CDR3 coding DNA: TGCGCCAGCAGCCAGGCCGACAGGGATCCGTACAATGAGCAGTTCTTC. It is translated as CASSQADRDPYNEQFF.

The rearrangement uses TRBV29-1 and TRBJ2-1; the D gene is possibly TRBD1 (6 bases). The V gene lost 3 bases and the J gene lost 7 bases, with 13 bases spanning the gap. Germline V gene sequence: CDR1 SQVTM, CDR2 ANQGSEA. CDR3 size: 13 residues. The CDR3 region has the DNA TGCAGCGTTGATGAACAGGGTAAGAATGAGCAGTTCTTC. Translation: CSVDEQGKNEQFF.

V usage is TRBV5-4 and J usage is TRBJ2-1, with a weak D call TRBD2 (5 bases). Trimming pared 0 bases from V and 10 bases from J, leaving 14 bases between. This CDR3 is 14 amino acids long. CDR1 SGHNT and CDR2 YYREEE come from the germline V gene (reference sequence). Here the CDR3 DNA reads TGTGCCAGCAGCTTGGGAGGGCCGGTGGAGGAGCAGTTCTTC. Translated: CASSLGGPVEEQFF.

This clonotype was seen ten or more times. This chain connects TRBV4-3 to TRBJ1-2; D gene ambiguous. Looked up from germline, CDR1 is LGHNA and CDR2 is YSLEER. The CDR3 has 15 residues. V was clipped by 0 bases and J by 2 bases, with 10 bases between them. CDR3 DNA: TGCGCCAGCAGCCAAGATCTCGGCAGAAACTATGGCTACACCTTC. Amino acids: CASSQDLGRNYGYTF.